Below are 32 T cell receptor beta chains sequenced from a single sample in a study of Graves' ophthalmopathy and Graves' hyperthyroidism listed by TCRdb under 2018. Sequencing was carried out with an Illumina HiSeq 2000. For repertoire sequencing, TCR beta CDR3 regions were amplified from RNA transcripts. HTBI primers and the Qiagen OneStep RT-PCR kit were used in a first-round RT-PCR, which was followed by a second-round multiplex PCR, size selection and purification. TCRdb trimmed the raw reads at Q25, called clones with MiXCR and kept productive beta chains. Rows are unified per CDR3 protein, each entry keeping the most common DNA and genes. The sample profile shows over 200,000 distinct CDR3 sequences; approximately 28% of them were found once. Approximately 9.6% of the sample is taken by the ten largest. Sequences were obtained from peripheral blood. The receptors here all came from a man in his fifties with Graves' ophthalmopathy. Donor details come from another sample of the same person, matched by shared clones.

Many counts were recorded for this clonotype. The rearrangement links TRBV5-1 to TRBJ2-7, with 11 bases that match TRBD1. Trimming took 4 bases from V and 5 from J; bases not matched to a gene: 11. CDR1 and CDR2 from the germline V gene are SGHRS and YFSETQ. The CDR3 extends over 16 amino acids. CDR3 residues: CASSRTGGGMVDEQYF. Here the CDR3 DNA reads TGCGCCAGCAGCCGGACAGGGGGCGGGATGGTCGACGAGCAGTACTTC.

CDR3 DNA: TGTGCCAGCAGTTTATCTACTGCCCTGAACACTGAAGCTTTCTTT. This translates into CASSLSTALNTEAFF. This chain joins TRBV27 and TRBJ1-1; D not certain. With 0 bases removed from V and 0 bases from J, the gap between germline ends came to 8 bases. CDR1 and CDR2 from the germline V gene are MNHEY and SMNVEV (reference sequence). There are 15 residues in the CDR3.

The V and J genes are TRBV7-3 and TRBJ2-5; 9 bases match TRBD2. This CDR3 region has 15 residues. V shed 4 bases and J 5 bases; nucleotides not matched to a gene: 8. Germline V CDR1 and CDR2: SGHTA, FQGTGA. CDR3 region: CASSWGTSSWETQYF. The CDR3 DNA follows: TGTGCCAGCAGCTGGGGGACTAGCTCCTGGGAGACCCAGTACTTC.

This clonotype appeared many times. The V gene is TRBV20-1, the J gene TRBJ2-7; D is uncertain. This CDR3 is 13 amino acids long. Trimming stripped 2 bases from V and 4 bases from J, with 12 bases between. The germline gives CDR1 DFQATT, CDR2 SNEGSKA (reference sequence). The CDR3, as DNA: TGCAGTGCTAGACGATTCGACGGGTACGAGCAGTACTTC. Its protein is CSARRFDGYEQYF.

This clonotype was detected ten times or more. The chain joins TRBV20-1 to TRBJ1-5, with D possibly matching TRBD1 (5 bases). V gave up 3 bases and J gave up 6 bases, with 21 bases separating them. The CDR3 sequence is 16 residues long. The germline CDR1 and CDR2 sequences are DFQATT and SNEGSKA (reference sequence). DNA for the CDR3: TGCAGTGCTAGTAGGGGCCAGGCTGGCGGTAGTCAGCCCCAGCATTTT. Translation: CSASRGQAGGSQPQHF.

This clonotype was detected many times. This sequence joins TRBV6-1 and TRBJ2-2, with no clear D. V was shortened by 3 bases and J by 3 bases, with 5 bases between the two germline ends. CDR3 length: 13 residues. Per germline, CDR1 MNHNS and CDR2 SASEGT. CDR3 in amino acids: CASSDPYTGELFF. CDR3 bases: TGTGCCAGCAGTGACCCTTACACCGGGGAGCTGTTTTTT.

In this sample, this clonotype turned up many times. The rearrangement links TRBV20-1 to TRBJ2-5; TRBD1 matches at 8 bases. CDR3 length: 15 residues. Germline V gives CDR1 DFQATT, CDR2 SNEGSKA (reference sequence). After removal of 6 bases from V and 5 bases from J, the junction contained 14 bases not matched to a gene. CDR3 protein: CSANTRQGMVETQYF. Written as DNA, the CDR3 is TGCAGTGCCAACACCCGACAGGGGATGGTGGAGACCCAGTACTTC.

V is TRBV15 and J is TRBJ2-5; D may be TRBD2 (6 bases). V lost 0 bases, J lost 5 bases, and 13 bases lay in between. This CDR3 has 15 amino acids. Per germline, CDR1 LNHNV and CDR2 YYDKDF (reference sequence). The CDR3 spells CATSREWARGETQYF. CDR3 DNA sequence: TGTGCCACCAGCAGAGAGTGGGCCCGGGGGGAGACCCAGTACTTC.

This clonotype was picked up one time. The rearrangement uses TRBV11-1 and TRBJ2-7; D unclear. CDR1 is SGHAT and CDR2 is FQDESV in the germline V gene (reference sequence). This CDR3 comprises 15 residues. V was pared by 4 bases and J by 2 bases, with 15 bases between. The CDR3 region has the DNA TGTGCCAGCAGCTCCATACTTGGGAAAACCTACGAGCAGTACTTC. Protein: CASSSILGKTYEQYF.

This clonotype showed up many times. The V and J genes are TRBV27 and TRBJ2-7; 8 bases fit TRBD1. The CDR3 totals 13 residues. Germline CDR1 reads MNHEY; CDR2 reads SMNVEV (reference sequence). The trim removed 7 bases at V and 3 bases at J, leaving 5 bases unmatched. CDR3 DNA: TGTGCCAGCAAGTGGACAGGGAACTACGAGCAGTACTTC. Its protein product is CASKWTGNYEQYF.

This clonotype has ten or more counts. DNA of the CDR3: TGTGCCAGCAGTTCCCCCCCCGTAGAGACCCAGTACTTC. This codes for CASSSPPVETQYF. This chain joins TRBV28 and TRBJ2-5; D is unresolved. The V gene's germline CDR1 is MDHEN and CDR2 SYDVKM. There are 13 residues in the CDR3. V was shortened by 4 bases and J by 4 bases, with 10 bases between the two germline ends.

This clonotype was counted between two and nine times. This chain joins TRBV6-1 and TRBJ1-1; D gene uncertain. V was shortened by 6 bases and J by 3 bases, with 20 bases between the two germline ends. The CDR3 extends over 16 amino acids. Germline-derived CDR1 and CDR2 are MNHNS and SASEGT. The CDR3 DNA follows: TGTGCCAGCAGGACCCCTCGGTCGGGGATGGACACTGAAGCTTTCTTT. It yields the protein CASRTPRSGMDTEAFF.

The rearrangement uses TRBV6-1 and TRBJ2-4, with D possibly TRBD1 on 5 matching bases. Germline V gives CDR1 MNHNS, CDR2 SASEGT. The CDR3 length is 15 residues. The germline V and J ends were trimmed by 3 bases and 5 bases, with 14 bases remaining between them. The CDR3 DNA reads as TGTGCCAGCAGTGATTTCGTCAGGGTAGAAAACATTCAGTACTTC. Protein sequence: CASSDFVRVENIQYF.

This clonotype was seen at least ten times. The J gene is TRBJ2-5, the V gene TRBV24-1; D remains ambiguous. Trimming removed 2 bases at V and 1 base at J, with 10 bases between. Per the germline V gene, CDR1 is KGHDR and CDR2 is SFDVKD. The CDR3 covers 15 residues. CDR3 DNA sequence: TGTGCCACCAGTGATTCGGTGGGCCTCCAAGAGACCCAGTACTTC. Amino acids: CATSDSVGLQETQYF.

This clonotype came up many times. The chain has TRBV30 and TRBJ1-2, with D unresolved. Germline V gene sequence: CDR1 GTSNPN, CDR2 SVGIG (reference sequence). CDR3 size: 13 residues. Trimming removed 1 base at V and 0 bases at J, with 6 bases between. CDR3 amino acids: CAWSEGANYGYTF. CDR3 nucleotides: TGTGCCTGGAGTGAGGGTGCTAACTATGGCTACACCTTC.

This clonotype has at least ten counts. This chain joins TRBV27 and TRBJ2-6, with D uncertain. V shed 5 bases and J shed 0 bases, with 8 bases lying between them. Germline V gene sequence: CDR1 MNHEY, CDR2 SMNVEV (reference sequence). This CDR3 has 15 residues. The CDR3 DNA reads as TGTGCCAGCAGTACTTTTAGCTCTGGGGCCAACGTCCTGACTTTC. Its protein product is CASSTFSSGANVLTF.

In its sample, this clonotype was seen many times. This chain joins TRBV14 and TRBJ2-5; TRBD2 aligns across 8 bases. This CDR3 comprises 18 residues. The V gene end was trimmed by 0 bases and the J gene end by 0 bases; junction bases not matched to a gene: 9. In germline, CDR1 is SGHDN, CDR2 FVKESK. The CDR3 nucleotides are TGTGCCAGCAGCCAAGACGTCCTAGCGGGCCAGTACCAAGAGACCCAGTACTTC. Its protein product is CASSQDVLAGQYQETQYF.

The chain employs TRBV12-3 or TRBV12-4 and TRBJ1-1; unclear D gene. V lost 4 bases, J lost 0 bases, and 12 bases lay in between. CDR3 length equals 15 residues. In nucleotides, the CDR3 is TGTGCCAGCAGTTCCCCCTCAAGTATGAACACTGAAGCTTTCTTT. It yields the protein CASSSPSSMNTEAFF.

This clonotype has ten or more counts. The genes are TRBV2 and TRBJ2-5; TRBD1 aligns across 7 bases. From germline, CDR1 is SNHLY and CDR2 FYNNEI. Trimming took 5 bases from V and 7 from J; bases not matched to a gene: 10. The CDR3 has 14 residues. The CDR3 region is CASSSTDRPGTQYF. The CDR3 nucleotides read TGTGCCAGCAGTTCCACGGACAGGCCAGGGACCCAGTACTTC.

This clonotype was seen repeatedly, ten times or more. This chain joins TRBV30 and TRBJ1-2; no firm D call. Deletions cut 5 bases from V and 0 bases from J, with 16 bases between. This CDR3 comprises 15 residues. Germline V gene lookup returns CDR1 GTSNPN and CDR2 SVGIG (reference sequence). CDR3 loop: CAWSGLLASNYGYTF. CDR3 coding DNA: TGTGCCTGGTCGGGGTTATTGGCTTCTAACTATGGCTACACCTTC. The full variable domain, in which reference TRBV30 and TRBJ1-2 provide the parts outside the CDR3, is SQTIHQWPATLVQPVGSPLSLECTVEGTSNPNLYWYRQAAGRGLQLLFYSVGIGQISSEVPQNLSASRPQDRQFILSSKKLLLSDSGFYLCAWSGLLASNYGYTFGSGTRLTVV.

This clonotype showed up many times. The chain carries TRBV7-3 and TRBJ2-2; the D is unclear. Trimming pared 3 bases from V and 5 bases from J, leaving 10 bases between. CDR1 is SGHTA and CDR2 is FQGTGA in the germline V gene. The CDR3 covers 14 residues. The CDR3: CASSFSGSTGELFF. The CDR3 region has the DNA TGTGCCAGCAGCTTTTCCGGCTCTACCGGGGAGCTGTTTTTT. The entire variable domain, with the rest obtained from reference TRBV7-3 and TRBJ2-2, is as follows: GAGVSQTPSNKVTEKGKYVELRCDPISGHTALYWYRQSLGQGPEFLIYFQGTGAADDSGLPNDRFFAVRPEGSVSTLKIQRTERGDSAVYLCASSFSGSTGELFFGEGSRLTVL.

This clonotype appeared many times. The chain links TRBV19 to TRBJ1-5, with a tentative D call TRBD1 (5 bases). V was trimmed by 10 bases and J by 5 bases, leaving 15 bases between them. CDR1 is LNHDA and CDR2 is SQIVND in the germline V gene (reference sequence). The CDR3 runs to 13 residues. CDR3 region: CATSVGTHQPQHF. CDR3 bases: TGTGCCACCTCAGTTGGGACCCATCAGCCCCAGCATTTT.

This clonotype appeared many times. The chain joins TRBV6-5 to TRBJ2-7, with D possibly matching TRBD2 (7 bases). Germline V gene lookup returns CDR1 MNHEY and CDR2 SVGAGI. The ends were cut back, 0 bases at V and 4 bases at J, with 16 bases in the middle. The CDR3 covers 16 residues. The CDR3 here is CASSYSKRGGSYEQYF. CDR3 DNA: TGTGCCAGCAGTTACTCGAAGAGGGGGGGGTCTTACGAGCAGTACTTC.

CDR3 region: CASSMTVNTEAFF. CDR3 DNA: TGTGCCAGCAGTATGACAGTGAACACTGAAGCTTTCTTT. V is TRBV12-3 or TRBV12-4 and J is TRBJ1-1, with D tentatively TRBD1 (5 bases). Trimming took off 5 bases at V and 0 bases at J, with 7 bases between the two ends. The length of the CDR3 is 13 residues.

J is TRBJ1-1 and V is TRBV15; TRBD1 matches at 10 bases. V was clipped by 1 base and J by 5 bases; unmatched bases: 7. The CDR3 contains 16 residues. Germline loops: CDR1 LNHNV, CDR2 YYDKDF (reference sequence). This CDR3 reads CATSRGSGQGITEAFF. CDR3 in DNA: TGTGCCACCAGCAGAGGGTCGGGACAGGGGATTACTGAAGCTTTCTTT.

CDR3 bases: TGTGCCAGCAGTTTAAAGGACTGGACCGGGGAGCTGTTTTTT. This translates into CASSLKDWTGELFF. V is TRBV7-8 and J is TRBJ2-2; D is perhaps TRBD2 (5 bases). Trimming removed 6 bases at V and 5 bases at J, with 13 bases between. The germline CDR1 and CDR2 sequences are SGHVS and FQNEAQ. The CDR3 covers 14 residues.

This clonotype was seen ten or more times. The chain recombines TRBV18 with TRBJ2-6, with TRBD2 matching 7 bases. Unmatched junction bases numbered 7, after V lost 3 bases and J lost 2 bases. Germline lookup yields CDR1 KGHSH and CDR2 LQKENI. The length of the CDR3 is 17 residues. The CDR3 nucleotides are TGTGCCAGCTCACCCTCTAGCGGAGGGGCTGGGGCCAACGTCCTGACTTTC. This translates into CASSPSSGGAGANVLTF.

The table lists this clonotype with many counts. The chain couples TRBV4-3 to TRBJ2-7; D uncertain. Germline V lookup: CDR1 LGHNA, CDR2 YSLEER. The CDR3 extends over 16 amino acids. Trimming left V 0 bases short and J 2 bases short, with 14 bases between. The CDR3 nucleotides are TGCGCCAGCAGCCAAGAAATTCAGACCTCACCCTACGAGCAGTACTTC. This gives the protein CASSQEIQTSPYEQYF.

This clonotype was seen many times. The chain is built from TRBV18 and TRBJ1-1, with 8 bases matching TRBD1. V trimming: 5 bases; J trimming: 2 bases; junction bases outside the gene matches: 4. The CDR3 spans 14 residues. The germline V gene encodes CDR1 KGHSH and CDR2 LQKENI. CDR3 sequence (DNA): TGTGCCAGCTCATTGGGACAGGCTAACACTGAAGCTTTCTTT. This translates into CASSLGQANTEAFF.

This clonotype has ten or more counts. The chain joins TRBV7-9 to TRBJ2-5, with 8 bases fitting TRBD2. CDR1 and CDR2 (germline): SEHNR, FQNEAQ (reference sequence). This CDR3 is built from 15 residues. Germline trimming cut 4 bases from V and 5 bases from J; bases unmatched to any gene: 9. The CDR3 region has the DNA TGTGCCAGCAGCTACCCTGCGGGAGGAACTGAGACCCAGTACTTC. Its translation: CASSYPAGGTETQYF.

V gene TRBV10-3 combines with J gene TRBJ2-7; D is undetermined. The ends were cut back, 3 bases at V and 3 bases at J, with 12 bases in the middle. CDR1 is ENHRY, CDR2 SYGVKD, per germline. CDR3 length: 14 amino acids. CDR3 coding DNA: TGTGCCATCAGTGACTCGGTGGCTAGCTACGAGCAGTACTTC. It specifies CAISDSVASYEQYF.

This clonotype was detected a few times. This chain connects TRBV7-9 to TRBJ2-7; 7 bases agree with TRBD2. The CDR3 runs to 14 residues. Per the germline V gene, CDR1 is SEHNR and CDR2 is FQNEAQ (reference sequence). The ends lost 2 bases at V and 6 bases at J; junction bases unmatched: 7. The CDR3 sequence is CASSLLAVGGEQYF. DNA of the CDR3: TGTGCCAGCAGCTTACTAGCGGTCGGTGGCGAGCAGTACTTC.